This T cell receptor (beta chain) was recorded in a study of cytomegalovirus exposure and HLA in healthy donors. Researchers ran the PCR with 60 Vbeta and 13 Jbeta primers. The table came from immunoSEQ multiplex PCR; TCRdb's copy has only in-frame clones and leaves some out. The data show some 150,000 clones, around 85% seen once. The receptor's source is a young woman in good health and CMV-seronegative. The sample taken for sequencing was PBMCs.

CDR3 in amino acids: CASRQRGGAGDTQYF. CDR3 DNA: TGTGCCAGCAGGCAGCGCGGGGGGGCCGGGGATACGCAGTATTTT. This sequence joins TRBV2 and TRBJ2-3; 9 bases line up with TRBD2. The CDR3 consists of 15 residues. The J segment lost 6 bases and the V segment lost 6 bases, leaving 10 bases of the junction unmatched. Germline V gene sequence: CDR1 SNHLY, CDR2 FYNNEI.